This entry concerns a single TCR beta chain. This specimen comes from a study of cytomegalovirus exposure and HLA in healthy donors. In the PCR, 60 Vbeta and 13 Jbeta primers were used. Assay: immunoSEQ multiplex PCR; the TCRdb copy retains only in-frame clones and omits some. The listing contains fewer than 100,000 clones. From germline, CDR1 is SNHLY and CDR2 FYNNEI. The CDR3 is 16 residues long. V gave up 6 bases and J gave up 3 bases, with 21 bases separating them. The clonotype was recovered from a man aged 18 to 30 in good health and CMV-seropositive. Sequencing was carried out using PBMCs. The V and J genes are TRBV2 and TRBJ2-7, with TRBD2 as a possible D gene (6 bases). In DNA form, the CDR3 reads TGTGCCAGCAGCCCCACCGGGACTCCATTCGACTACGAGCAGTACTTC. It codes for CASSPTGTPFDYEQYF. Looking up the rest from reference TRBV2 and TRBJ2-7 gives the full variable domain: EPEVTQTPSHQVTQMGQEVILRCVPISNHLYFYWYRQILGQKVEFLVSFYNNEISEKSEIFDDQFSVERPDGSNFTLKIRSTKLEDSAMYFCASSPTGTPFDYEQYFGPGTRLTVT.